Below are 18 T cell receptor beta chains sequenced from a single sample in a study of cytomegalovirus exposure and HLA in healthy donors. TCRdb's table, derived via immunoSEQ multiplex PCR, lists solely in-frame clones and lacks some. Of 300,000 to 450,000 clones in the sample, roughly 90% are singletons; the top ten hold 0.83%. The sequencing sample was made of PBMCs. The receptor source for this set is a woman between 18 and 29 years old in good health and CMV-seronegative.

The CDR3 DNA reads as TGTGCCAGCAGTTTATCCCTGATTAGCGGGAGGGCCAATGCCTACAATGAGCAGTTCTTC. Amino acid sequence: CASSLSLISGRANAYNEQFF. The chain recombines TRBV28 with TRBJ2-1; 11 bases map to TRBD2. The junction had 13 bases not matched to a gene; V was cut back by 1 base and J by 2 bases. Germline V gene sequence: CDR1 MDHEN, CDR2 SYDVKM. The CDR3 covers 20 residues.

The chain combines TRBV15 with TRBJ1-5, with 8 bases identical to TRBD1. Germline V lookup: CDR1 LNHNV, CDR2 YYDKDF (reference sequence). The V gene end was trimmed by 0 bases and the J gene end by 4 bases; junction bases not matched to a gene: 5. The CDR3 consists of 16 residues. The DNA for the CDR3 is TGTGCCACCAGCAGAGAACGGACAGGGAGGAATCAGCCCCAGCATTTT. Translation: CATSRERTGRNQPQHF. The full variable domain, completed using reference TRBV15 and TRBJ1-5, is DAMVIQNPRYQVTQFGKPVTLSCSQTLNHNVMYWYQQKSSQAPKLLFHYYDKDFNNEADTPDNFQSRRPNTSFCFLDIRSPGLGDTAMYLCATSRERTGRNQPQHFGDGTRLSIL.

This chain uses TRBV4-1 with TRBJ1-5, with 7 bases matching TRBD1. The CDR3 contains 15 residues. CDR1 is MGHRA and CDR2 is YSYEKL in the germline V gene. The trim removed 0 bases at V and 5 bases at J, leaving 4 bases unmatched. CDR3 coding DNA: TGCGCCAGCAGCCAAGAGACAGGGCAGCATCAGCCCCAGCATTTT. Its protein product is CASSQETGQHQPQHF.

This clone occurred a few times. The chain couples TRBV7-9 to TRBJ2-7; no firm D call. This CDR3 has 15 amino acids. In germline, CDR1 is SEHNR, CDR2 FQNEAQ (reference sequence). Trimming stripped 1 base from V and 2 bases from J, with 12 bases between. The CDR3 spells CASSLGRQGTYEQYF. As DNA, the CDR3 is TGTGCCAGCAGCTTAGGTAGACAAGGAACCTACGAGCAGTACTTC.

The CDR3 bases are TGTGCCAGCAGTGCACAGGGCAATAATTCACCCCTCCACTTT. As protein: CASSAQGNNSPLHF. V is TRBV27 and J is TRBJ1-6, with D perhaps matching TRBD1 (6 bases). The CDR3 is 14 residues long. V shed 5 bases and J shed 5 bases, with 10 bases lying between them. Germline V gives CDR1 MNHEY, CDR2 SMNVEV (reference sequence).

This clone was seen a single time. The chain links TRBV19 to TRBJ2-7; 8 positions match TRBD2. Trimming cost V 3 bases and J 3 bases; bases outside gene matches: 4. The germline V gene has CDR1 LNHDA and CDR2 SQIVND (reference sequence). There are 14 residues in the CDR3. Written as DNA, the CDR3 is TGTGCCAGTAGTATGATGAGCGGGGGCTACGAGCAGTACTTC. Its protein product is CASSMMSGGYEQYF.

This clone was detected only once. The V and J genes are TRBV19 and TRBJ2-1; 9 bases map to TRBD1. The CDR3 consists of 13 residues. Germline V gene lookup returns CDR1 LNHDA and CDR2 SQIVND (reference sequence). The junction had 6 bases not matched to a gene; V was cut back by 6 bases and J by 9 bases. CDR3 sequence: CASRRQGVTEQFF. As DNA, the CDR3 is TGTGCCAGTAGAAGACAGGGGGTCACTGAGCAGTTCTTC.

The chain is built from TRBV18 and TRBJ2-3, with 7 bases lining up with TRBD1. The germline V gene has CDR1 KGHSH and CDR2 LQKENI. The V and J ends lost 3 bases and 1 base, in that order; junction bases with no gene match: 4. The CDR3 loop spans 15 amino acids. In DNA form, the CDR3 reads TGTGCCAGCTCACCCCCCGGGACAGGCACAGATACGCAGTATTTT. The encoded protein is CASSPPGTGTDTQYF.

This clone was observed a handful of times. The chain recombines TRBV27 with TRBJ2-2; D might be TRBD1 (6 bases). Germline V gene data show CDR1 as MNHEY and CDR2 as SMNVEV (reference sequence). This CDR3 is 14 amino acids long. V was shortened by 5 bases and J by 6 bases, with 13 bases between the two germline ends. The CDR3, as DNA: TGTGCCAGCAGTCCCTCTTGGGGGCCCGGGGAGCTGTTTTTT. Translation: CASSPSWGPGELFF.

The V and J genes are TRBV5-1 and TRBJ1-2; 9 bases align to TRBD1. Germline V gene sequence: CDR1 SGHRS, CDR2 YFSETQ. The CDR3 spans 15 residues. Trimming cost V 2 bases and J 2 bases; bases outside gene matches: 4. CDR3 sequence reads: CASSFMTGGNYGYTF. Here the CDR3 DNA reads TGCGCCAGCAGCTTCATGACAGGGGGAAACTATGGCTACACCTTC.

The CDR3 nucleotides are TGTGCCAGCAGCTTCGGGTCCCCCTACGAGCAGTACTTC. It translates to CASSFGSPYEQYF. The rearrangement links TRBV11-2 to TRBJ2-7; D gene ambiguous. The germline V gene has CDR1 SGHAT and CDR2 FQNNGV. V lost 3 bases and J lost 2, with 8 bases in between. The CDR3 runs 13 residues.

The rearrangement uses TRBV7-9 and TRBJ1-2, with 9 bases fitting TRBD1. The CDR3 consists of 16 residues. Germline CDR1 reads SEHNR; CDR2 reads FQNEAQ (reference sequence). The V and J ends lost 5 bases and 7 bases, in that order; junction bases with no gene match: 14. CDR3 amino acids: CASSAGTGNPLSGYTF. The DNA of the CDR3 is TGTGCCAGCAGCGCCGGGACAGGGAATCCGCTATCTGGCTACACCTTC. The variable domain in full, with the rest retrieved from reference TRBV7-9 and TRBJ1-2, is DTGVSQNPRHKITKRGQNVTFRCDPISEHNRLYWYRQTLGQGPEFLTYFQNEAQLEKSRLLSDRFSAERPKGSFSTLEIQRTEQGDSAMYLCASSAGTGNPLSGYTFGSGTRLTVV.

This clone was detected once. The gene calls are TRBV7-8 and TRBJ1-5, with D tentatively TRBD1 (6 bases). V shed 5 bases and J shed 2 bases, with 16 bases lying between them. Germline values: CDR1 SGHVS, CDR2 FQNEAQ. The CDR3 runs to 16 residues. DNA of the CDR3: TGTGCCAGCAGCCTGGGGGCCAGGGGCGGCAATCAGCCCCAGCATTTT. Amino acids: CASSLGARGGNQPQHF.

J is TRBJ2-1 and V is TRBV5-1; D perhaps matches TRBD2 (5 bases). Germline values: CDR1 SGHRS, CDR2 YFSETQ. The CDR3 is 13 amino acids. V shed 9 bases and J shed 8 bases, with 18 bases lying between them. The CDR3 spells CATTRGDADEQFF. CDR3 DNA: TGCGCCACCACACGGGGAGACGCCGATGAGCAGTTCTTC.

This chain links TRBV7-9 with TRBJ1-2; perhaps TRBD1 as D (5 bases). V dropped 1 base and J dropped 3 bases, with 12 bases sitting between them. Germline lookup yields CDR1 SEHNR and CDR2 FQNEAQ (reference sequence). This CDR3 is 15 amino acids long. This CDR3 reads CASSLESRGDYGYTF. CDR3 coding DNA: TGTGCCAGCAGCTTAGAATCAAGGGGTGACTATGGCTACACCTTC.

This chain joins TRBV9 and TRBJ2-5; D remains ambiguous. CDR1 SGDLS and CDR2 YYNGEE come from the germline V gene. This CDR3 has 15 residues. V was pared by 1 base and J by 5 bases, with 15 bases between. The chain's CDR3 is CASSVITGPSETQYF. The DNA for the CDR3 is TGTGCCAGCAGCGTAATTACTGGGCCTTCGGAGACCCAGTACTTC.

The V and J genes are TRBV19 and TRBJ2-3; 8 nucleotides match TRBD2. V shed 2 bases and J 7 bases; nucleotides not matched to a gene: 11. The CDR3 contains 16 residues. CDR1 LNHDA and CDR2 SQIVND come from the germline V gene (reference sequence). This CDR3 reads CASSIPGTRGTNTQYF. The CDR3, as DNA: TGTGCCAGTAGTATACCCGGGACTAGGGGGACGAATACGCAGTATTTT.

The rearrangement uses TRBV19 and TRBJ1-2; 9 nucleotides agree with TRBD1. The CDR3 contains 15 residues. V was clipped by 0 bases and J by 8 bases; unmatched bases: 7. CDR1 and CDR2 (germline): LNHDA, SQIVND (reference sequence). This CDR3 is CASSIDPWTGEGYTF. The CDR3 nucleotides read TGTGCCAGTAGTATAGATCCCTGGACAGGGGAAGGCTACACCTTC.